Only a few counts were recorded for the clone carrying this T cell receptor (beta chain). Its antigen is unknown. These data originate in a study of T-cell memory formation after mild COVID-19. The study, taken as a whole, reports: Pre-infection memory already had some responding clones, implying cross-reactive memory joined. Clones that got smaller from day 15 to 85 had even CD4/CD8, while clones growing later tipped toward CD4+.

The 5'RACE method, run with constant-segment primers, produced TCR alpha and TCR beta cDNA libraries (carrying sample barcodes and UMIs). A single record per CDR3 protein comes from TCRdb applying MiXCR to the 5' RACE reads. In the table there are under 700,000 distinct CDR3 sequences, over 20% of which are singletons. CDR1 and CDR2 (germline): LNHNV, YYDKDF (reference sequence). The germline V and J ends were trimmed by 3 bases and 4 bases, with 6 bases remaining between them. The CDR3 has 12 amino acids. The chain recombines TRBV15 with TRBJ1-1; D is unresolved. Input material: PBMCs or a T cell subset sorted from them (not recorded which). This TCR was recovered from an adult woman who had mild COVID-19 (a few samples of this study predate the infection). Cell type and time point are not known. CDR3 in DNA: TGTGCCACCAGCAGTAGATTCACTGAAGCTTTCTTT. The encoded protein is CATSSRFTEAFF.